One and the same sample provided the 19 T cell receptor beta chains below, sequenced in a study of T cell changes during pregnancy in multiple sclerosis. Libraries were prepared by immunoSEQ multiplex PCR; TCRdb keeps only in-frame clonotypes and omits some of them. The data contain tens of thousands of clones, 85% to 95% of them singletons. Sequenced here: peripheral blood, sampled in the third trimester of pregnancy. The receptors were gathered from a female donor in good health, enrolled as a control in a pregnancy study.

The genes are TRBV9 and TRBJ2-1, with no clear D. The V end was cut by 0 bases, the J end by 4 bases, with 8 bases between. The germline CDR1 and CDR2 sequences are SGDLS and YYNGEE. This CDR3 is 14 amino acids long. CDR3 DNA: TGTGCCAGCAGCGTAGGAGACTTGTACAATGAGCAGTTCTTC. Encoded protein: CASSVGDLYNEQFF.

This chain links TRBV4-2 with TRBJ2-7; D perhaps matches TRBD1 (6 bases). Germline CDR1 is LGHNA and CDR2 is YNFKEQ. This CDR3 has 14 amino acids. V lost 0 bases, J lost 5 bases, and 11 bases lay in between. The CDR3 region has the DNA TGTGCCAGCAGCCAAGATCCAGGGGTCGACGAGCAGTACTTC. Translating gives CASSQDPGVDEQYF.

The V call is TRBV6-5, the J call TRBJ2-1; 8 bases fit TRBD2. Germline values: CDR1 MNHEY, CDR2 SVGAGI. V shed 3 bases, J shed 6 bases, and the junction held 4 bases outside the gene matches. CDR3 length: 14 amino acids. CDR3 amino acids: CASSYGLAPNEQFF. CDR3 coding DNA: TGTGCCAGCAGTTATGGACTAGCCCCCAATGAGCAGTTCTTC.

CDR3 sequence (DNA): TGTGCCAGCTCACCAAAGGAGGTGAACCTGAACACTGAAGCTTTCTTT. This codes for CASSPKEVNLNTEAFF. V usage is TRBV18 and J usage is TRBJ1-1; D gene unclear. The length of the CDR3 is 16 residues. Germline V lookup: CDR1 KGHSH, CDR2 LQKENI. The V end was cut by 2 bases, the J end by 0 bases, with 13 bases between.

The V gene is TRBV19, the J gene TRBJ1-6; no reliable D call. V was shortened by 4 bases and J by 0 bases, with 16 bases between the two germline ends. The CDR3 is made up of 18 amino acids. Germline assignment: CDR1 LNHDA and CDR2 SQIVND (reference sequence). The CDR3 DNA follows: TGTGCCAGTAGTACGACACCGGATGAAAGCTCCTATAATTCACCCCTCCACTTT. Amino acid sequence: CASSTTPDESSYNSPLHF.

This clone was seen only once. This chain uses TRBV14 with TRBJ2-2; tentatively, D is TRBD1 (6 bases). Germline CDR1 SGHDN, CDR2 FVKESK. Between the trimmed V and J ends, which lost 2 bases and 4 bases, there was a span of 11 bases. The CDR3 extends over 15 amino acids. The CDR3 DNA reads as TGTGCCAGCAGCCAAAACAGGGTGGGCACCGGGGAGCTGTTTTTT. Its translation: CASSQNRVGTGELFF. Using reference TRBV14 and TRBJ2-2 for the parts outside the CDR3, the full variable domain is EAGVTQFPSHSVIEKGQTVTLRCDPISGHDNLYWYRRVMGKEIKFLLHFVKESKQDESGMPNNRFLAERTGGTYSTLKVQPAELEDSGVYFCASSQNRVGTGELFFGEGSRLTVL.

The chain has TRBV15 and TRBJ1-4, with 7 bases matching TRBD1. J lost 14 bases, V lost 6 bases, and 18 bases had no gene match. Germline lookup yields CDR1 LNHNV and CDR2 YYDKDF (reference sequence). The CDR3 covers 15 residues. CDR3 coding DNA: TGTGCCACCAGTACGGACAGGCGACATAATGAATGGCTGTTTTTT. It is translated as CATSTDRRHNEWLFF.

The gene calls are TRBV5-1 and TRBJ2-3; 8 nucleotides line up with TRBD1. Germline CDR1 and CDR2: SGHRS and YFSETQ. The CDR3 has 16 amino acids. With 2 bases clipped from V and 0 bases from J, the junction kept 5 bases outside the gene matches. In nucleotides, the CDR3 is TGCGCCAGCAGCTTTGCAGGGGGCGCGAGCACAGATACGCAGTATTTT. Translating it yields CASSFAGGASTDTQYF.

The chain uses TRBV25-1 and TRBJ2-2, with 8 nucleotides matching TRBD2. This CDR3 spans 16 amino acids. V was clipped by 5 bases and J by 1 base; unmatched bases: 6. The V gene's germline CDR1 is MGHDK and CDR2 SYGVNS. The CDR3 DNA is TGTGCCAGCAGTCCTCGACTAGCGCGGAACACCGGGGAGCTGTTTTTT. This gives the protein CASSPRLARNTGELFF.

This chain uses TRBV7-2 with TRBJ2-7; 9 bases map to TRBD2. V shed 1 base, J shed 2 bases, and the junction held 3 bases outside the gene matches. The CDR3 length is 15 residues. CDR1 and CDR2 from the germline V gene are SGHTA and FQGNSA. The CDR3 is CASSLGTSDPYEQYF. The CDR3 coding sequence is TGTGCCAGCAGCTTAGGGACTAGCGATCCCTACGAGCAGTACTTC.

V is TRBV5-6 and J is TRBJ2-7, with 7 bases aligning to TRBD2. This CDR3 is 14 amino acids long. CDR1 is SGHDT and CDR2 is YYEEEE in the germline V gene. J gave up 2 bases and V 2 bases, and 4 bases lay outside the gene matches. CDR3 coding DNA: TGTGCCAGCAGCTTACTTGGACTAGCCTACGAGCAGTACTTC. It specifies CASSLLGLAYEQYF.

On this clone: This same CDR3 is encoded by further DNA sequences in the sample. For the CDR3, the DNA is TGTGCCAGCAGTGGGACTAACACCGGGGAGCTGTTTTTT. Its translation: CASSGTNTGELFF. The rearrangement links TRBV6-4 to TRBJ2-2, with D tentatively TRBD2 (5 bases). V lost 4 bases and J lost 2, with 5 bases in between. This CDR3 comprises 13 residues. The germline V gene has CDR1 MRHNA and CDR2 SNTAGT.

The chain joins TRBV4-3 to TRBJ2-6; D may be TRBD2 (5 bases). The CDR3 is made up of 17 amino acids. Trimming stripped 0 bases from V and 3 bases from J, with 12 bases between. In germline, CDR1 is LGHNA, CDR2 YSLEER. This CDR3 is CASSQDLREYGANVLTF. CDR3 bases: TGCGCCAGCAGCCAAGATCTCCGGGAATATGGGGCCAACGTCCTGACTTTC.

This clone was recorded once. J is TRBJ1-6 and V is TRBV2; no definite D call. The CDR3 is 16 residues long. V was pared by 7 bases and J by 6 bases, with 19 bases between. CDR1 is SNHLY, CDR2 FYNNEI, per germline. DNA of the CDR3: TGTGCCAGCACCCTAGGAGAGGTTTACCTTAATTCACCCCTCCACTTT. It yields the protein CASTLGEVYLNSPLHF.

The chain employs TRBV20-1 and TRBJ1-2; possibly TRBD1 for D (5 bases). The CDR3 is 11 amino acids. CDR1 DFQATT and CDR2 SNEGSKA come from the germline V gene (reference sequence). V was pared by 1 base and J by 8 bases, with 8 bases between. In DNA, the CDR3 is TGCAGTGCTAGAGCATCAGGGGGCTACACCTTC. The encoded protein is CSARASGGYTF.

The chain is built from TRBV5-8 and TRBJ2-7, with a possible D match to TRBD1 (5 bases). Germline V gene sequence: CDR1 SGHTS, CDR2 YDEGEE. V was cut by 4 bases and J by 2 bases, with 13 bases left in between. The CDR3 totals 14 residues. The CDR3 protein is CASSRTTGTYEQYF. In nucleotides, the CDR3 is TGTGCCAGCAGCCGCACAACAGGAACCTACGAGCAGTACTTC.

This clone showed up just once. The chain couples TRBV19 to TRBJ2-7; 8 nucleotides match TRBD1. The CDR3 runs to 13 residues. V dropped 4 bases and J dropped 11; count of bases not matched to a gene: 10. Germline CDR1 reads LNHDA; CDR2 reads SQIVND (reference sequence). CDR3: CASSSGADREEYF. The CDR3 bases are TGTGCCAGTAGTAGCGGGGCGGACAGGGAGGAGTACTTC.

V is TRBV5-6 and J is TRBJ1-3; D might be TRBD1 (6 bases). The CDR3 is 19 amino acids. Per germline, CDR1 SGHDT and CDR2 YYEEEE. Trimming removed 1 base at V and 2 bases at J, with 22 bases between. The chain's CDR3 is CASSLLSALLRGPGNTIYF. CDR3 bases: TGTGCCAGCAGCTTGTTGTCAGCATTACTCAGGGGACCTGGAAACACCATATATTTT.

V and J are TRBV2 and TRBJ1-5; D possibly corresponds to TRBD1 (5 bases). Germline CDR1 and CDR2: SNHLY and FYNNEI. The CDR3 covers 15 residues. V was shortened by 3 bases and J by 1 base, with 10 bases between the two germline ends. The chain's CDR3 is CASSDFRESNQPQHF. CDR3 nucleotides: TGTGCCAGCAGTGACTTCAGGGAAAGCAATCAGCCCCAGCATTTT. The full variable domain, rest sourced from reference TRBV2 and TRBJ1-5, is EPEVTQTPSHQVTQMGQEVILRCVPISNHLYFYWYRQILGQKVEFLVSFYNNEISEKSEIFDDQFSVERPDGSNFTLKIRSTKLEDSAMYFCASSDFRESNQPQHFGDGTRLSIL.